This T cell receptor (beta chain) comes out of a study of Ad26.COV2.S vaccination and SARS-CoV-2 variants. As for the study in general: Each vaccinee took Ad26.COV2.S intramuscularly, once or twice 56 days apart.

Generated by immunoSEQ multiplex PCR, the TCRdb table keeps only in-frame clones and is missing some. The table includes about 320,000 clones, 85% to 90% detected once. Treatment given: 15 to 20 received Ad26.COV2.S at low or high dose, single or two shots; roughly five received placebo; per-sample allocation not given. Vaccine and placebo recipients were sampled on day 63 after the first injection. Trimming at V came to 5 bases and at J to 2 bases, leaving 18 bases not matched to a gene. CDR1 SEHNR and CDR2 FQNEAQ come from the germline V gene (reference sequence). The CDR3 loop spans 19 amino acids. With respect to this clone: The antigen is not known.

General study findings and limits: Recipients of either vaccine or placebo displayed similar breadth of non-spike TCRs. Substantial breadth was reported for post-vaccination spike-specific CD8+ and CD4+ T cells.

This TCR derives from a person aged 18-60 years who received the Ad26.COV2.S COVID-19 vaccine or a placebo. The material sequenced was peripheral blood, taken in a trial of Ad26.COV2.S vaccine versus placebo. The chain links TRBV7-9 to TRBJ2-3, with 8 bases identical to TRBD1. The CDR3 region has the DNA TGTGCCAGCAGCACTATTGGGGGTGGACAGGGCGTCACCACAGATACGCAGTATTTT. Translation gives CASSTIGGGQGVTTDTQYF.